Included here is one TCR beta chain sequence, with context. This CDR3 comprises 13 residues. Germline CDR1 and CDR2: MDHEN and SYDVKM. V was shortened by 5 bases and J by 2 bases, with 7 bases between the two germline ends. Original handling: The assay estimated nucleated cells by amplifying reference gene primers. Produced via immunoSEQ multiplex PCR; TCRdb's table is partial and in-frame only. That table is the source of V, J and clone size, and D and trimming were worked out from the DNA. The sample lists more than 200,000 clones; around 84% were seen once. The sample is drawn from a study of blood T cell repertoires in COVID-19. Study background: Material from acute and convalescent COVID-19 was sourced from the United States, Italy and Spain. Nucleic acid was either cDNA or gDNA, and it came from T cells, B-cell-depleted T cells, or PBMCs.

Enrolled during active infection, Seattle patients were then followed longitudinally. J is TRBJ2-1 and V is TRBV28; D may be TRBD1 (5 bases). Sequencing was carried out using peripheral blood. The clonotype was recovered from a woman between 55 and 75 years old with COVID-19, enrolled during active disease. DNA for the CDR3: TGTGCCAGCAGTCGCAGGGCCTACAATGAGCAGTTCTTC. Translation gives CASSRRAYNEQFF.